The rows below give T cell receptor beta chains drawn from one sample of a study of blood T cell repertoires in COVID-19. Here immunoSEQ multiplex PCR was the method, and the copy in TCRdb shows in-frame clones only, minus some. The sample comprises approximately 260,000 clones, over 75% of which are singletons, and roughly 8.6% rests with the top ten. The sequencing input was peripheral blood. The receptors originated from a human donor in a cohort sampled during active COVID-19. Both conserved end residues are part of each CDR3. A D gene is named only where the DNA matches it firmly. Clone sizes are given selectively: once, few, many, or a class where the clone is expanded.

CDR3 length	D gene	clone size	V gene	J gene	CDR3 DNA	CDR3 protein
15	NA	NA	TRBV11-2	TRBJ2-3	TGTGCCAGCAGCAACCCTGACTTGTTAGCAGATACGCAGTATTTT	CASSNPDLLADTQYF
19	TRBD2	NA	TRBV4-3	TRBJ2-5	TGCGCCAGCAGCCAAGATCCGGCTAGCGGGGGACCGTACCAAGAGACCCAGTACTTC	CASSQDPASGGPYQETQYF
12	NA	NA	TRBV7-9	TRBJ2-7	TGTGCCAGCAGCTTACCAGGCCTCGAGCAGTACTTC	CASSLPGLEQYF
15	TRBD1	NA	TRBV13	TRBJ2-7	TGTGCCAGCAGCCAGCGGGGACAGGGCTCCTACGAGCAGTACTTC	CASSQRGQGSYEQYF
14	NA	NA	TRBV5-1	TRBJ1-2	TGCGCCAGCAGCTTTCGAGCAGGGAACTATGGCTACACCTTC	CASSFRAGNYGYTF
18	NA	once	TRBV6-1	TRBJ1-4	TGTGCCAGCAGTGAAGCGCTTCGAGGGTCCACAACTAATGAAAAACTGTTTTTT	CASSEALRGSTTNEKLFF
19	TRBD2	NA	TRBV11-2	TRBJ2-7	TGTGCCAGCAGCTTATACCGCCGAAGCCGCGGGGGTGGTTCAGGCGAGCAGTACTTC	CASSLYRRSRGGGSGEQYF
15	TRBD2	NA	TRBV9	TRBJ2-7	TGTGCCAGCAGCCCTCGGGGGGAGGGGCCGAACGAGCAGTACTTC	CASSPRGEGPNEQYF
16	NA	NA	TRBV4-1	TRBJ1-1	TGCGCCAGCAGCCAAGTGGAGCGGGCAGCCAACACTGAAGCTTTCTTT	CASSQVERAANTEAFF
17	TRBD2	NA	TRBV11-2	TRBJ2-1	TGTGCCAGCAGCACCCGACTAGCGGGAGGGGTTCACAATGAGCAGTTCTTC	CASSTRLAGGVHNEQFF
15	NA	NA	TRBV9	TRBJ2-1	TGTGCCAGCAGCGTAGGGAGATCGTCCTACAATGAGCAGTTCTTC	CASSVGRSSYNEQFF
17	TRBD2	NA	TRBV7-9	TRBJ2-3	TGTGCCAGCAGCTTAGAGGGACTAGCGGGGATCACAGATACGCAGTATTTT	CASSLEGLAGITDTQYF
16	TRBD1	NA	TRBV2	TRBJ2-6	TGTGCCAGCAGGGGACAGTCCTTCTCTGGGGCCAACGTCCTGACTTTC	CASRGQSFSGANVLTF
16	TRBD2	NA	TRBV7-6	TRBJ2-7	TGTGCCAGCAGCTTAGTGGTTGCGGGGGGGCTCGCCGAGCAGTACTTC	CASSLVVAGGLAEQYF
16	NA	NA	TRBV23-1	TRBJ2-1	TGCGCCAGCAGTCAATCGCACCAGGGTAACTACAATGAGCAGTTCTTC	CASSQSHQGNYNEQFF
16	NA	NA	TRBV4-1	TRBJ1-5	TGCGCCAGCAGCCAAGATCTTGGGCAGGGTGGGCAGCCCCAGCATTTT	CASSQDLGQGGQPQHF
15	NA	NA	TRBV7-5	TRBJ1-5	TGTGCCAGAAGCCCCAGGGCAGGTGAGGCTCAGCCCCAGCATTTT	CARSPRAGEAQPQHF
16	TRBD2	NA	TRBV6-2/TRBV6-3	TRBJ2-1	TGTGCCAGCAGTTCGCGGGCGGGGGTCTCCTACAATGAGCAGTTCTTC	CASSSRAGVSYNEQFF
13	TRBD1	NA	TRBV6-5	TRBJ1-2	TGTGCCAGCAGGTCCCGGGACAGGGTTGGCTACACCTTC	CASRSRDRVGYTF
17	NA	NA	TRBV4-1	TRBJ2-1	TGCGCCAGCAGCCAACCAAGTCGAGCGGACTCCTACAATGAGCAGTTCTTC	CASSQPSRADSYNEQFF
13	TRBD2	NA	TRBV19	TRBJ2-2	TGTGCCGCACTAGCGGGGAACACCGGGGAGCTGTTTTTT	CAALAGNTGELFF
15	TRBD1	few	TRBV7-8	TRBJ1-5	TGTGCCAGCAGCTCGAGACAGGGGTATGATCAGCCCCAGCATTTT	CASSSRQGYDQPQHF
15	TRBD2	few	TRBV27	TRBJ2-7	TGTGCCAGCAGAGAAGGACTAGCGCCAATCTACGAGCAGTACTTC	CASREGLAPIYEQYF
15	NA	few	TRBV9	TRBJ1-2	TGTGCCAGCAGCGCTGACTCTAGCCTTAACTATGGCTACACCTTC	CASSADSSLNYGYTF
12	NA	NA	TRBV7-9	TRBJ2-1	TGTGCCAGCAGCTTGTCTAGAGGTGAGCAGTTCTTC	CASSLSRGEQFF
15	TRBD1	NA	TRBV5-4	TRBJ1-1	TGTGCCAGCAGCTTTAGGGGGCGACGGAACACTGAAGCTTTCTTT	CASSFRGRRNTEAFF
15	TRBD1	NA	TRBV5-1	TRBJ2-3	TGCGCCAGCAGCGTGGGACAGGTGAGCACAGATACGCAGTATTTT	CASSVGQVSTDTQYF
14	TRBD1	NA	TRBV5-4	TRBJ1-1	TGTGCCAGCAGATCGCAGGGGGAAGGAACTGAAGCTTTCTTT	CASRSQGEGTEAFF
15	NA	NA	TRBV19	TRBJ1-5	TGTGCCAGTAGACGTGGACAGTATAGCAATCAGCCCCAGCATTTT	CASRRGQYSNQPQHF
18	NA	NA	TRBV6-2/TRBV6-3	TRBJ2-3	TGTGCCAGCAGTTACTTCTTCGGAGGAGCCCTAGAGGCAGATACGCAGTATTTT	CASSYFFGGALEADTQYF
14	NA	NA	TRBV5-1	TRBJ2-7	TGCGCCAGCAGCGTAACAACAGGGAACTACGAGCAGTACTTC	CASSVTTGNYEQYF
16	TRBD1	NA	TRBV28	TRBJ2-1	TGTGCCAGCATACGAACAGGGGCGAGCTCCTACAATGAGCAGTTCTTC	CASIRTGASSYNEQFF
14	NA	NA	TRBV7-9	TRBJ2-5	TGTGCCAGCAGCTTAGTCGGGGGGCTGGAGGCCCAGTACTTC	CASSLVGGLEAQYF
13	NA	NA	TRBV24-1	TRBJ2-1	TGTGCCACCAGTGATTTGCGGCAGGATGAGCAGTTCTTC	CATSDLRQDEQFF
12	NA	few	TRBV19	TRBJ1-2	TGTGCCAGCAGGGAGGGAGTTGGTGGCTACACCTTC	CASREGVGGYTF